Listed here are 24 T cell receptor beta chains from one sample, sequenced in a study of blood T cell repertoires in COVID-19. The repertoire was sequenced with immunoSEQ multiplex PCR; TCRdb's copy has only in-frame clones and lacks some. The table lists 130,000 or so clones, just over 85% of them singletons. Sequences were obtained from peripheral blood. These receptors were obtained from a woman aged 55-75 years with acute or convalescent COVID-19.

This chain joins TRBV4-1 and TRBJ2-6; TRBD2 aligns across 7 bases. The germline V gene encodes CDR1 MGHRA and CDR2 YSYEKL. This CDR3 spans 16 amino acids. V dropped 2 bases and J dropped 2; count of bases not matched to a gene: 3. This CDR3 is CASSQSGRTGANVLTF. As DNA, the CDR3 is TGCGCCAGCAGCCAATCCGGGAGGACTGGGGCCAACGTCCTGACTTTC.

The V and J genes are TRBV5-4 and TRBJ2-2, with D possibly matching TRBD2 (6 bases). This CDR3 is 14 amino acids long. Germline V gene lookup returns CDR1 SGHNT and CDR2 YYREEE (reference sequence). Trimming took 4 bases from V and 5 from J, leaving 12 bases between them. The CDR3 DNA follows: TGTGCCAGCAGCCACGGCGGGGCTACCGGGGAGCTGTTTTTT. This sequence encodes CASSHGGATGELFF.

V usage is TRBV5-1 and J usage is TRBJ2-5, with 12 bases that match TRBD2. This CDR3 has 18 amino acids. Germline trimming cut 4 bases from V and 0 bases from J; bases unmatched to any gene: 10. The germline gives CDR1 SGHRS, CDR2 YFSETQ. CDR3 DNA: TGCGCCAGCAGCCGAGGCTTTACTAGCGGGGGGTACCAAGAGACCCAGTACTTC. This translates into CASSRGFTSGGYQETQYF.

The chain links TRBV27 to TRBJ1-6; 9 nucleotides line up with TRBD1. The CDR3 sequence is 14 residues long. V lost 6 bases, J lost 8 bases, and 5 bases stayed unmatched. Germline assignment: CDR1 MNHEY and CDR2 SMNVEV (reference sequence). CDR3 nucleotide sequence: TGTGCCAGCAGCACCGGGACAGGGCATTCACCCCTCCACTTT. Translation: CASSTGTGHSPLHF.

The rearrangement uses TRBV5-1 and TRBJ1-3; D not resolved. Trimming pared 2 bases from V and 8 bases from J, leaving 5 bases between. This CDR3 is built from 11 residues. Germline CDR1 reads SGHRS; CDR2 reads YFSETQ. The CDR3 DNA reads as TGCGCCAGCAGCTTTTCGTACACCATATATTTT. Translating gives CASSFSYTIYF.

The chain has TRBV30 and TRBJ1-6; 9 bases fit TRBD1. The junction had 3 bases not matched to a gene; V was cut back by 0 bases and J by 9 bases. Germline V gives CDR1 GTSNPN, CDR2 SVGIG (reference sequence). The CDR3 spans 14 residues. In DNA, the CDR3 is TGTGCCTGGAGTGTTGGGACAGGGTTTTCACCCCTCCACTTT. This translates into CAWSVGTGFSPLHF. Complete variable domain (other parts from reference TRBV30 and TRBJ1-6): SQTIHQWPATLVQPVGSPLSLECTVEGTSNPNLYWYRQAAGRGLQLLFYSVGIGQISSEVPQNLSASRPQDRQFILSSKKLLLSDSGFYLCAWSVGTGFSPLHFGNGTRLTVT.

This clone was seen just once. The rearrangement links TRBV28 to TRBJ1-1, with D possibly being TRBD1 (5 bases). The germline V gene encodes CDR1 MDHEN and CDR2 SYDVKM. The CDR3 has 12 residues. Trimming cost V 6 bases and J 6 bases, with 11 bases left between them. For the CDR3, the DNA is TGTGCCAGCAGGCCCAAGACAGCTGAAGCTTTCTTT. Protein: CASRPKTAEAFF. Using reference TRBV28 and TRBJ1-1 for the parts outside the CDR3, the full variable domain is DVKVTQSSRYLVKRTGEKVFLECVQDMDHENMFWYRQDPGLGLRLIYFSYDVKMKEKGDIPEGYSVSREKKERFSLILESASTNQTSMYLCASRPKTAEAFFGQGTRLTVV.

The genes are TRBV25-1 and TRBJ2-7; TRBD1 aligns across 7 bases. V was pared by 3 bases and J by 2 bases, with 7 bases of the junction left unmatched. The germline V gene has CDR1 MGHDK and CDR2 SYGVNS. This CDR3 has 15 residues. Here the CDR3 reads CASSDPGQPPYEQYF. In nucleotides, the CDR3 is TGTGCCAGCAGTGATCCGGGACAGCCTCCCTACGAGCAGTACTTC.

The J gene is TRBJ1-1, the V gene TRBV24-1, with 8 bases aligning to TRBD1. Per the germline V gene, CDR1 is KGHDR and CDR2 is SFDVKD. V lost 10 bases and J lost 1; bases outside the gene matches: 7. This CDR3 is 14 amino acids long. Here the CDR3 DNA reads TGTGCCACACGGACAGGGCGCTCGAACACTGAAGCTTTCTTT. This encodes CATRTGRSNTEAFF.

The CDR3 region has the DNA TGTGCCAGCAGCCGGACGGGACAGTATTACAATGAGCAGTTCTTC. Translating it yields CASSRTGQYYNEQFF. This chain links TRBV3-1 (or the pseudogene TRBV3-2) with TRBJ2-1, with 7 bases identical to TRBD1. The V gene end was trimmed by 4 bases and the J gene end by 4 bases; junction bases not matched to a gene: 7. Germline loops: CDR1 LGHDT, CDR2 YNNKEL (reference sequence). The CDR3 consists of 15 residues.

The gene calls are TRBV6-5 and TRBJ2-3; TRBD2 matches 8 bases. Germline CDR1 is MNHEY and CDR2 is SVGAGI. V was clipped by 7 bases and J by 0 bases; unmatched bases: 6. The CDR3 contains 15 residues. Written as DNA, the CDR3 is TGTGCCAGCACCGGACTAGCAGCTAGCACAGATACGCAGTATTTT. Translation: CASTGLAASTDTQYF.

As concerns this clone: At the DNA level, this CDR3 is encoded by other sequences in the same sample as well. The rearrangement uses TRBV5-1 and TRBJ2-3; 9 bases align to TRBD1. Looked up from germline, CDR1 is SGHRS and CDR2 is YFSETQ. The CDR3 totals 14 residues. Trimming cost V 0 bases and J 4 bases; bases outside gene matches: 0. The chain's CDR3 is CASSLGQGADTQYF. CDR3 bases: TGCGCCAGCAGCTTGGGACAGGGGGCAGATACGCAGTATTTT.

The chain joins TRBV15 to TRBJ1-4; no clear D. The CDR3 has 12 residues. Trimming pared 2 bases from V and 8 bases from J, leaving 6 bases between. Germline V gene data show CDR1 as LNHNV and CDR2 as YYDKDF (reference sequence). CDR3 bases: TGTGCCACCAGCAGATTGGAGGAAAAACTGTTTTTT. It specifies CATSRLEEKLFF. Filled out from reference TRBV15 and TRBJ1-4, the complete variable domain reads DAMVIQNPRYQVTQFGKPVTLSCSQTLNHNVMYWYQQKSSQAPKLLFHYYDKDFNNEADTPDNFQSRRPNTSFCFLDIRSPGLGDTAMYLCATSRLEEKLFFGSGTQLSVL.

This clone appeared a single time. This chain joins TRBV28 and TRBJ2-3, with 8 bases lining up with TRBD2. CDR1 is MDHEN and CDR2 is SYDVKM in the germline V gene. Trimming cost V 3 bases and J 0 bases; bases outside gene matches: 8. The CDR3 consists of 17 residues. CDR3 protein: CASSLLGGGTSTDTQYF. CDR3 in DNA: TGTGCCAGCAGTTTGTTGGGCGGGGGGACTAGCACAGATACGCAGTATTTT.

The V call is TRBV4-2, the J call TRBJ1-5; D is unresolved. Per the germline V gene, CDR1 is LGHNA and CDR2 is YNFKEQ. CDR3 length equals 14 residues. V was pared by 0 bases and J by 9 bases, with 12 bases between. The CDR3 coding sequence is TGTGCCAGCAGCCAAGATTTACCGAGTGGGCCCCAGCATTTT. This translates into CASSQDLPSGPQHF.

This chain joins TRBV7-2 and TRBJ2-1; unclear D gene. Germline-derived CDR1 and CDR2 are SGHTA and FQGNSA. V lost 0 bases, J lost 4 bases, and 13 bases lay in between. There are 16 residues in the CDR3. The CDR3 nucleotides are TGTGCCAGCAGCTTAGCGCCAGTACGGGTATACAATGAGCAGTTCTTC. Protein: CASSLAPVRVYNEQFF.

CDR3 nucleotide sequence: TGTGCCAGCAGCTTAGATCCTGCAGGGCGGGGCGGGGAGCTGTTTTTT. This gives the protein CASSLDPAGRGGELFF. The V and J genes are TRBV11-3 and TRBJ2-2, with D maybe TRBD2 (6 bases). Germline V CDR1 and CDR2: SGHNT, YENEEA. The CDR3 is made up of 16 amino acids. The V end was cut by 0 bases, the J end by 7 bases, with 15 bases between.

The CDR3 coding sequence is TGTGCCAGCAGTGGGAGGGACAATCAGCCCCAGCATTTT. This translates into CASSGRDNQPQHF. V gene TRBV25-1 combines with J gene TRBJ1-5; D unresolved. The CDR3 is 13 residues long. The V gene's germline CDR1 is MGHDK and CDR2 SYGVNS. V was pared by 4 bases and J by 3 bases, with 7 bases between. Supplemented by reference TRBV25-1 and TRBJ1-5, the full variable domain reads EADIYQTPRYLVIGTGKKITLECSQTMGHDKMYWYQQDPGMELHLIHYSYGVNSTEKGDLSSESTVSRIRTEHFPLTLESARPSHTSQYLCASSGRDNQPQHFGDGTRLSIL.

The rearrangement joins TRBV28 to TRBJ1-3; D perhaps matches TRBD1 (6 bases). Trimming took 6 bases from V and 6 from J, leaving 15 bases between them. The germline gives CDR1 MDHEN, CDR2 SYDVKM. The CDR3 sequence is 14 residues long. The CDR3 nucleotides are TGTGCCAGCAGGGGTCTTGGACAGTTAAACACCATATATTTT. As protein: CASRGLGQLNTIYF. Together with reference TRBV28 and TRBJ1-3, the CDR3 gives the full variable domain: DVKVTQSSRYLVKRTGEKVFLECVQDMDHENMFWYRQDPGLGLRLIYFSYDVKMKEKGDIPEGYSVSREKKERFSLILESASTNQTSMYLCASRGLGQLNTIYFGEGSWLTVV.

The V gene is TRBV11-2, the J gene TRBJ2-5, with TRBD1 identical over 7 bases. Germline trimming cut 4 bases from V and 1 base from J; bases unmatched to any gene: 6. The CDR3 covers 15 residues. Germline V gene sequence: CDR1 SGHAT, CDR2 FQNNGV. The DNA for the CDR3 is TGTGCCAGCAGCTCCTCCAGGGGGTCCCAAGAGACCCAGTACTTC. Amino acids: CASSSSRGSQETQYF.

The gene calls are TRBV5-6 and TRBJ1-6; tentative D call: TRBD1 (5 bases). Per the germline V gene, CDR1 is SGHDT and CDR2 is YYEEEE. Trimming left V 3 bases short and J 2 bases short, with 12 bases between. CDR3 size: 16 residues. CDR3 sequence (DNA): TGTGCCAGCAGCTCCGACGGGGGAACCTATAATTCACCCCTCCACTTT. Protein: CASSSDGGTYNSPLHF.

J is TRBJ2-5 and V is TRBV24-1, with 7 bases identical to TRBD1. CDR1 is KGHDR and CDR2 is SFDVKD in the germline V gene. CDR3 size: 16 residues. The trim removed 3 bases at V and 0 bases at J, leaving 6 bases unmatched. Here the CDR3 DNA reads TGTGCCACCAGTGATCCTCCGGGACAGTACCAAGAGACCCAGTACTTC. Its protein is CATSDPPGQYQETQYF.

The V call is TRBV6-6, the J call TRBJ1-1, with 7 bases matching TRBD1. The CDR3 spans 14 residues. V dropped 6 bases and J dropped 1; count of bases not matched to a gene: 5. Germline V CDR1 and CDR2: MNHNY, SVGAGI (reference sequence). CDR3 protein: CASSFTGANTEAFF. CDR3 nucleotides: TGTGCCAGCAGCTTCACAGGGGCGAACACTGAAGCTTTCTTT.

This chain uses TRBV30 with TRBJ2-4; 10 positions agree with TRBD1. This CDR3 region has 20 residues. After removal of 5 bases from V and 0 bases from J, the junction contained 19 bases not matched to a gene. Germline lookup yields CDR1 GTSNPN and CDR2 SVGIG (reference sequence). The CDR3 DNA reads as TGTGCCTGGTCGGGTCCGGGACAGGGGACTCTACTCCTAGCCAAAAACATTCAGTACTTC. The encoded protein is CAWSGPGQGTLLLAKNIQYF.